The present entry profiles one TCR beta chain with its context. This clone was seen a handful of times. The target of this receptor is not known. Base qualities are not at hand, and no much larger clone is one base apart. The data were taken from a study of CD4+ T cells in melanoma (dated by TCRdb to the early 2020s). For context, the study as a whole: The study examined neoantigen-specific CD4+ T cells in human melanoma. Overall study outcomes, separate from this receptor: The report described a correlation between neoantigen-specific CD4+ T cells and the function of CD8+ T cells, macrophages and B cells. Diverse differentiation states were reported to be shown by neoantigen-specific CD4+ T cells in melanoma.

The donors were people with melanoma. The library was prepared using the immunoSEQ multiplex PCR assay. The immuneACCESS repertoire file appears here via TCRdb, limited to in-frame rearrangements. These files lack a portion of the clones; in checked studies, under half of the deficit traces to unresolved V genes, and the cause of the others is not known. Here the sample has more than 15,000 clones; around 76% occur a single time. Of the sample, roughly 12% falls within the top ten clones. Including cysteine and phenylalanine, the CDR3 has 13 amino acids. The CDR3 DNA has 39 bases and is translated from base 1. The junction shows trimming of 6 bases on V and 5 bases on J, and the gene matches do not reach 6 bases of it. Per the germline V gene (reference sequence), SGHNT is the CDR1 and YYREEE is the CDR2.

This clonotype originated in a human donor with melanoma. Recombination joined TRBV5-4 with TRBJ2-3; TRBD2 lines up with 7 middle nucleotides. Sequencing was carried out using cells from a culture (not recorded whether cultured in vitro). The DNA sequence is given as TGTGCCAGCAATGGGAGGGGCGGAGATACGCAGTATTTT. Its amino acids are CASNGRGGDTQYF. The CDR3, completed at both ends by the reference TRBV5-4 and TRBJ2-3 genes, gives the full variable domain ETGVTQSPTHLIKTRGQQVTLRCSSQSGHNTVSWYQQALGQGPQFIFQYYREEENGRGNFPPRFSGLQFPNYSSELNVNALELDDSALYLCASNGRGGDTQYFGPGTRLTVL.